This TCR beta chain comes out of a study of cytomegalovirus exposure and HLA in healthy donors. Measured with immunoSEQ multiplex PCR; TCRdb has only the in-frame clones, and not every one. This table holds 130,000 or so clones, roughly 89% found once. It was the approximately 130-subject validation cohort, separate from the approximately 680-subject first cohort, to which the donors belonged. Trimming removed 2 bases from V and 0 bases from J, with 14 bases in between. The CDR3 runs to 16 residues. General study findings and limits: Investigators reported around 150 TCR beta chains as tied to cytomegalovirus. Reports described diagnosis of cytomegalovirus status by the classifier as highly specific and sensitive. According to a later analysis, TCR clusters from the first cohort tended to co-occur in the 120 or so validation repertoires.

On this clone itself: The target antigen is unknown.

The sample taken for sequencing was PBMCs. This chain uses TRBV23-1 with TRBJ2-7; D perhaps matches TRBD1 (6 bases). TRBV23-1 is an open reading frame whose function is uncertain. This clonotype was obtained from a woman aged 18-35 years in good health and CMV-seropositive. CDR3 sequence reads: CASSQRGGHSSYEQYF. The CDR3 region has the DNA TGCGCCAGCAGTCAAAGAGGGGGACACAGCTCCTACGAGCAGTACTTC.